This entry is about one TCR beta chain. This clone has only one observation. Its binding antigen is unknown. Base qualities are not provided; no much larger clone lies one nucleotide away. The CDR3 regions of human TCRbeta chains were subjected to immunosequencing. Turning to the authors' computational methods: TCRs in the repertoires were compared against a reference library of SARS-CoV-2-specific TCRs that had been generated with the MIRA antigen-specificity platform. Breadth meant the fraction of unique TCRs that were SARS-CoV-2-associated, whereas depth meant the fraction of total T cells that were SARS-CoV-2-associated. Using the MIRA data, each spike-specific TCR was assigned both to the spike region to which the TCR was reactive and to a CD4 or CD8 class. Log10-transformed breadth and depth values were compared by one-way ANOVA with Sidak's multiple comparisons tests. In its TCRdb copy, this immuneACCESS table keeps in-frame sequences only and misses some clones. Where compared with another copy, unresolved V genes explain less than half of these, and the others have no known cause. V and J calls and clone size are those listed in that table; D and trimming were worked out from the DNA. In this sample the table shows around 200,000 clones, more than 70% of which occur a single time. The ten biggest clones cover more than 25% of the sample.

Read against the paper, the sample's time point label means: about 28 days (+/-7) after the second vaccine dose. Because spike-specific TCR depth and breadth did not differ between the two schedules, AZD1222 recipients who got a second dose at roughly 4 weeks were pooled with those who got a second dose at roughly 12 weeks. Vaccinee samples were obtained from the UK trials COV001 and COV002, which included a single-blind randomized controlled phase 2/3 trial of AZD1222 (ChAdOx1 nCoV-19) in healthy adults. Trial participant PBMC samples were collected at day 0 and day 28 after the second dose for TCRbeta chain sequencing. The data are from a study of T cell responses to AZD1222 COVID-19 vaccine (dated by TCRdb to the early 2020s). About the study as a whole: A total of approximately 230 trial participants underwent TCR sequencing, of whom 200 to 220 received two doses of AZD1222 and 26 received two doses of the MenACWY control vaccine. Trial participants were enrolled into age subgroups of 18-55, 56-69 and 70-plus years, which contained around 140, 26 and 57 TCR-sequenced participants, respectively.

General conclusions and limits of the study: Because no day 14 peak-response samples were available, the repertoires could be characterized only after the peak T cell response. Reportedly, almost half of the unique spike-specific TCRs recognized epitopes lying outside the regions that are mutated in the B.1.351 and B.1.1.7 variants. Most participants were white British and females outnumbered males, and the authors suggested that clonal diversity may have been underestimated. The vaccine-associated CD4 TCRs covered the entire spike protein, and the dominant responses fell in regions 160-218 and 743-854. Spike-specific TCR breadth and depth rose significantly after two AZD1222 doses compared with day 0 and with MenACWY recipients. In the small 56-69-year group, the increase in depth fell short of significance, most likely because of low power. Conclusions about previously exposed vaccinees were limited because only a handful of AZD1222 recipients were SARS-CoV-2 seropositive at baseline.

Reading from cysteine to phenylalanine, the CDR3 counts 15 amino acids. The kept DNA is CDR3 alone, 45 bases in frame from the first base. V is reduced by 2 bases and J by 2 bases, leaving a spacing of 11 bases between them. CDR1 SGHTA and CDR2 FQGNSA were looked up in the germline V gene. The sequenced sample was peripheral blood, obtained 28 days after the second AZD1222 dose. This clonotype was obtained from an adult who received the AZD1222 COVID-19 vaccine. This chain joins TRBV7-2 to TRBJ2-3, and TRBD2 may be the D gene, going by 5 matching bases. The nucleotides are TGTGCCAGCAGCTTAAAGACCGGGGACACAGATACGCAGTATTTT. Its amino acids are CASSLKTGDTDTQYF.